Shown below are 14 T cell receptor delta chains from a single sample sequenced in a study of gamma delta lymphoproliferative disorders and STAT genes. Sequencing used genomic DNA taken from PBMCs of patients and controls. With CATT, TCRdb re-called clones from the multiplex PCR reads. The table shows under 900 delta-chain clones, with roughly 2.8% occurring only once. The specimen sequenced was blood. The receptors here all came from a human donor in good health.

This clone has just a few counts. This is likely an artifact of a read error, given a far larger clone one base away. This sample includes further DNA sequences coding for the same CDR3. The CDR3 region is CACDFILGDTSYTDKLIF. The CDR3, as DNA: TGTGCCTGTGACTTTATACTCGGGGATACTAGCTACACCGATAAACTCATCTTT. This chain joins TRDV2 and TRDJ1, with 8 bases aligning to TRDD3. CDR1 is GEAIGNYY, CDR2 EKD, per germline. CDR3 size: 18 residues. With 3 bases clipped from V and 0 bases from J, the junction kept 14 bases outside the gene matches.

Judged by abundance, this clone is hyperexpanded (1% or more). Other DNA variants within this sample encode the same CDR3. V usage is TRDV2 and J usage is TRDJ1, with 9 bases matching TRDD2. Germline V gives CDR1 GEAIGNYY, CDR2 EKD. V lost 5 bases and J lost 0; bases outside the gene matches: 15. The CDR3 is made up of 18 amino acids. The CDR3 is CACVLVSFLPTDTDKLIF. Here the CDR3 DNA reads TGTGCCTGTGTTCTAGTCTCCTTCCTACCCACCGACACCGATAAACTCATCTTT.

To note about this clone: The TCRdb record carries a much larger clone's protein, which differs from this DNA's translation at residue 15; a read error is the likely cause, and the protein listed here is the DNA translation. The genes are TRDV2 and TRDJ1; TRDD2 matches at 9 bases. This CDR3 is 18 amino acids long. CDR1 and CDR2 from the germline V gene are GEAIGNYY and EKD. In DNA, the CDR3 is TGTGCCTGTGTTCTAGTCTCCTTCCTACCCACCGACACCGATGAACTCATCTTT. It is translated as CACVLVSFLPTDTDELIF.

Comments on this clone: Since a far larger clone is one base different, this is likely a read error. The sample has other DNA sequences that encode this CDR3 too. V is TRDV2 and J is TRDJ3, with 9 nucleotides matching TRDD3. The CDR3 has 21 residues. The germline V gene has CDR1 GEAIGNYY and CDR2 EKD. V shed 3 bases, J shed 0 bases, and the junction held 14 bases outside the gene matches. The CDR3, as DNA: TGTGCCTGTGACTCTTCAGATACTGGGGGAACGAGCTCCTGGGACACCCGACAGATGTTTTTC. Its translation: CACDSSDTGGTSSWDTRQMFF.

In this sample, this clone turned up a few times. The TCRdb protein, from a much larger clone, departs from this DNA's translation at residue 3, likely by read error; the protein shown derives from the DNA. The chain links TRDV2 to TRDJ1; 12 bases map to TRDD3. Germline CDR1 reads GEAIGNYY; CDR2 reads EKD. The CDR3 is made up of 18 amino acids. The DNA for the CDR3 is TGTGCCAGTGACTTTATACTGGGGGATACTAGCTACACCGATAAACTCATCTTT. Translating gives CASDFILGDTSYTDKLIF.

A remark on this clone: The TCRdb record carries a much larger clone's protein, which differs from this DNA's translation at residue 15; a read error is the likely cause, and the protein listed here is the DNA translation. V usage is TRDV2 and J usage is TRDJ3, with TRDD3 matching 10 bases. CDR1 and CDR2 (germline): GEAIGNYY, EKD. The CDR3 is 19 amino acids. The CDR3: CACDTLGDKESWDTQQMFF. As DNA, the CDR3 is TGTGCCTGTGACACTCTGGGGGATAAGGAGTCCTGGGACACCCAACAGATGTTTTTC.

This clone qualifies as medium-sized (0.01 to 0.1%). A far more abundant clone sits one base away, making this likely a read error. V is TRDV2 and J is TRDJ2; D unresolved. From germline, CDR1 is GEAIGNYY and CDR2 EKD. The CDR3 is 13 residues long. V was trimmed by 3 bases and J by 3 bases, leaving 7 bases between them. Written as DNA, the CDR3 is TGTGCCTGTGACGCCGGAGTGACAGCACAACTCTTCTTT. Protein sequence: CACDAGVTAQLFF.

The chain recombines TRDV2 with TRDJ3; 9 bases are shared with TRDD3. V dropped 3 bases and J dropped 1; count of bases not matched to a gene: 12. The CDR3 consists of 20 residues. Germline lookup yields CDR1 GEAIGNYY and CDR2 EKD. The CDR3 here is CACDDEPGGSSSWDTRQMFF. DNA for the CDR3: TGTGCCTGTGACGACGAACCTGGGGGATCCTCGTCCTGGGACACCCGACAGATGTTTTTC.

This clone was recorded a few times. TCRdb assigns this DNA the protein of a much larger clone, which departs from its translation at residue 4; this likely reflects a read error, and the protein shown comes from translating the DNA. Different DNA sequences within this sample yield the same CDR3. This rearrangement joins TRDV2 to TRDJ2; D remains unclear. The CDR3 is 15 residues long. Germline CDR1 and CDR2: GEAIGNYY and EKD. The CDR3: CACGAVESLTAQLFF. CDR3 bases: TGTGCCTGTGGCGCCGTTGAATCCTTGACAGCACAACTTTTCTTT.

Points on this clone: The protein given by TCRdb reflects a much larger clone and differs at residue 5 from this DNA's translation, likely from a read error; the protein shown is the DNA's translation. This chain connects TRDV2 to TRDJ3; 10 positions match TRDD3. Germline CDR1 is GEAIGNYY and CDR2 is EKD. The CDR3 spans 19 residues. V trimming: 2 bases; J trimming: 1 base; junction bases outside the gene matches: 7. CDR3 nucleotides: TGTGCCTGTGACATTCTGGGGGATAAGGAGTCCTGGGACACCCGACAGATGTTTTTC. Translating it yields CACDILGDKESWDTRQMFF.

Of note for this clone: A far larger clone lies a single base away; this is likely a read error. The same CDR3 can be traced to other DNA sequences in this sample. The genes are TRDV3 and TRDJ1, with TRDD2 matching 9 bases. The junction had 24 bases not matched to a gene; V was cut back by 2 bases and J by 11 bases. The CDR3 contains 17 residues. Germline assignment: CDR1 TVYSNPD and CDR2 GDNSRS (reference sequence). The CDR3 reads CAFQPSYGVYGRVKLIF. For the CDR3, the DNA is TGTGCCTTTCAGCCTTCCTACGGAGTCTATGGACGGGTTAAGCTCATCTTT.

Remarks on this clone: The protein TCRdb gives is from a much larger clone and does not agree with this DNA's translation at residue 8, likely a read error; the protein shown here comes from the DNA. The chain links TRDV1 to TRDJ1; 8 bases agree with TRDD3. The CDR3 has 24 amino acids. Germline lookup yields CDR1 TSWWSYY and CDR2 QGS. V shed 1 base and J 0 bases; nucleotides not matched to a gene: 28. The CDR3 sequence: CALGEPKQFLTHLGDQAYTDKLIF. In DNA, the CDR3 is TGTGCTCTTGGGGAACCGAAGCAGTTCCTGACCCATCTGGGGGACCAGGCGTACACCGATAAACTCATCTTT.

In the case of this clone: For this DNA, TCRdb reports the protein of a much larger clone, which diverges at residue 6, most likely from a read error; the protein presented here is translated directly from the DNA. This chain joins TRDV2 and TRDJ1; 9 bases map to TRDD3. The CDR3 runs 19 residues. Germline V gene data show CDR1 as GEAIGNYY and CDR2 as EKD. Germline trimming cut 0 bases from V and 2 bases from J; bases unmatched to any gene: 15. CDR3 sequence (DNA): TGTGCCTGTGACACCTCAGGAGGGAGACTGGGGGACCAGACCGATAAACTCATCTTT. This gives the protein CACDTSGGRLGDQTDKLIF.

This clone has more than one count but fewer than ten. The protein TCRdb gives is from a much larger clone and does not agree with this DNA's translation at residue 7, likely a read error; the protein shown here comes from the DNA. CDR3 sequence (DNA): TGTGCTCTTGGGGAACTAATCCTACCCCCTGGGGGGGATCGCCGGGCACAACTCTTCTTT. Its protein product is CALGELILPPGGDRRAQLFF. J is TRDJ2 and V is TRDV1, with D maybe TRDD3 (7 bases). The CDR3 runs 20 residues. Germline CDR1 is TSWWSYY and CDR2 is QGS. V shed 0 bases and J shed 8 bases, with 28 bases lying between them.